The TCR beta chain described here comes from a study of CD8 T cells in Susac syndrome (dated by TCRdb to about 2019). In terms of the full investigation: Of the Susac syndrome patients who were sequenced, over five had clinically active disease and eight or nine were in clinical remission. Susac syndrome patients were therapy-naive, on corticosteroids (some also receiving IVIg), or on IVIg alone at blood withdrawal. Repertoire sequencing was used to test whether CD8+ T cell activation and differentiation in Susac syndrome was antigen driven.

Peripheral blood CD8+ and CD4+ T cells from healthy donors, Susac syndrome patients and multiple sclerosis patients were profiled using high-throughput TCR beta sequencing. The Susac syndrome patients fulfilled recently defined diagnostic criteria for definite or probable disease. Bulk CD8+ and CD4+ T cells were purified magnetically by negative isolation, whereas CD8+ TEMRA cells were enriched by FACS. Blood was drawn into EDTA tubes, processed within 24 hours, and PBMCs were isolated by density gradient centrifugation. PBMCs intended for TCR sequencing were cryopreserved in liquid nitrogen and were subsequently thawed in a 37 degrees C water bath. The sorted or isolated CD4+, CD8+ and CD8+ TEMRA cells had a purity of 90% or higher. RNA was extracted using the RNeasy kit, and about 0.45 to 1 ug of the RNA was reverse transcribed with random hexamers. The immunoSEQ multiplex PCR assay, covering 54 Vbeta and 13 Jbeta segments, was used to amplify TCR beta CDR3 regions. PCR amplification bias was corrected using a synthetic template baseline for primer optimization and computational correction. Concerning the study's data processing: Only productive sequences were kept, with reads annotated to V, D and J genes according to IMGT and analyzed in immunoSEQ Analyzer. Clonality was computed as one minus Shannon entropy normalized by log2 of the number of productive unique sequences. Public and private clones were assessed among the 100 most prevalent clones of each patient and control. Clones were defined as Susac-specific when absent from the healthy and MS cohorts, from approximately 1,100 published viral clones and from other ImmuneACCESS disease sequences. The public reads were reprocessed in TCRdb via fastp at Q25 and MiXCR, keeping in-frame beta chains. Rows with a matching CDR3 protein are joined into one entry that keeps the most common DNA and genes. These V and J calls originate from TCRdb's pipeline instead of the authors' own analysis. The sample profile shows under 200,000 distinct CDR3 sequences; roughly nine tenths of them were found once. The ten largest clones capture about 0.09% of the sample.

The full study reports these points: In patients with Susac syndrome, the CD4+ T cell repertoire showed no detectable clonal expansion. The number of individuals in the TCR sequencing and HLA analysis was acknowledged as relatively small.

Concerning this clonotype: No antigen is known for it. The sample holds no much larger clone one base away, and base qualities are not on file.

This TCR came from a human donor with Susac syndrome. Sequences were obtained from CD4+ T cells from PBMCs.

The DNA sequence is given as TGCAGTGCTAGAGATCTCCGGGGGGGCACAGATACGCAGTATTTT. Its translation reads: CSARDLRGGTDTQYF. The rearrangement combines TRBV20-1 with TRBJ2-3; 7 of the junction bases match TRBD2. V is trimmed back by 0 bases and J by 1 base, and the junction contains 4 bases that no gene match accounts for. CDR1 DFQATT and CDR2 SNEGSKA were looked up in the germline V gene (reference sequence). The cysteine opens and the phenylalanine closes a CDR3 of 15 amino acids. The only DNA kept is the CDR3, 45 bases in frame from the first base.